Here is one T cell receptor (beta chain) with its context. Naive CD8 cells lacked CD45RO and underwent positive selection for CCR7, leaving out terminally differentiated effector memory CD45RA+ cells. The data are from a study of shared clonotypes between healthy human individuals. Repertoires were generated with immunoSEQ multiplex PCR, while TCRdb's copy carries only in-frame clones and drops some. The sample has about 2.1 million clones, 93% seen once. This receptor was taken from a man aged 18 to 29 in good health. Some clones in this sample may be carry-over from other donors' samples. Material for sequencing was naive CD8+ T cells from PBMCs.

The CDR3 bases are TGTGCCAGCAGCGCCAATAGAAGGGACAGGGTTAACTATGGCTACACCTTC. Encoded protein: CASSANRRDRVNYGYTF. This rearrangement joins TRBV9 to TRBJ1-2; 9 bases are shared with TRBD1. V lost 3 bases and J lost 1; bases outside the gene matches: 10. This CDR3 has 17 amino acids. Germline V gives CDR1 SGDLS, CDR2 YYNGEE.